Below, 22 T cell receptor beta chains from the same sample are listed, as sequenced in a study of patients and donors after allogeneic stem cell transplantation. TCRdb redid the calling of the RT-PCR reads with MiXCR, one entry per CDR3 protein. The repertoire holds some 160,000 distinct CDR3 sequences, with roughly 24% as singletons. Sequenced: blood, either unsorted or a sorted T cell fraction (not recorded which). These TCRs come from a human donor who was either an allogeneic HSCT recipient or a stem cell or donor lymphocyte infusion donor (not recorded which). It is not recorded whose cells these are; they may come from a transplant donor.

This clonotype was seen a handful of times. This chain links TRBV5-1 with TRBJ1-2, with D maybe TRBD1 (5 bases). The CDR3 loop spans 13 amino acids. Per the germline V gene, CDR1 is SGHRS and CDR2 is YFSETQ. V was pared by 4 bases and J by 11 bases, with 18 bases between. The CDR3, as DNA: TGCGCCAGCAGCACCTGGACACGTAAGGGATACACCTTC. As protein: CASSTWTRKGYTF.

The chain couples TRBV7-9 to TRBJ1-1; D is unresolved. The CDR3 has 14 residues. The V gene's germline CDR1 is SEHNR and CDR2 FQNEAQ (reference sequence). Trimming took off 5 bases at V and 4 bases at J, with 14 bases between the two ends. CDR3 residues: CASSPGLGGTEAFF. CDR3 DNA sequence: TGTGCCAGCAGCCCGGGGTTGGGAGGCACTGAAGCTTTCTTT.

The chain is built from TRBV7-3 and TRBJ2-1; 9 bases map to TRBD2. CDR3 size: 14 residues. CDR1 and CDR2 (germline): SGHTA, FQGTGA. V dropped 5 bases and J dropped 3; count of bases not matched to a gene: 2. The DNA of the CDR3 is TGTGCCAGCAGCCGGACTAGCGACTACAATGAGCAGTTCTTC. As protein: CASSRTSDYNEQFF.

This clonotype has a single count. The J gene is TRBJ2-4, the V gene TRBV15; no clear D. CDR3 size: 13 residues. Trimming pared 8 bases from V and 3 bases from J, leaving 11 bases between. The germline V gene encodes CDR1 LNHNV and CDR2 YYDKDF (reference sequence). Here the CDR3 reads CATGVSNKNIQYF. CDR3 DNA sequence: TGTGCCACCGGGGTTTCTAACAAAAACATTCAGTACTTC.

CDR3 coding DNA: TGTGCCAGCAGTGAAGCGCTTCGTTACACTGAAGCTTTCTTT. The encoded protein is CASSEALRYTEAFF. V is TRBV2 and J is TRBJ1-1; D not resolved. V was trimmed by 0 bases and J by 3 bases, leaving 8 bases between them. Per germline, CDR1 SNHLY and CDR2 FYNNEI. There are 14 residues in the CDR3.

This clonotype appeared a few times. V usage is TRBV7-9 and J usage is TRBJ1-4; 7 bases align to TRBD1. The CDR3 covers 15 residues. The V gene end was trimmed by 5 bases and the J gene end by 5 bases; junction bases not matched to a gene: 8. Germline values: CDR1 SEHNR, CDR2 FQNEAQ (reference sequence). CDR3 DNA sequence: TGTGCCAGCAGCCCGGGGGACAGAACGAATGAAAAACTGTTTTTT. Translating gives CASSPGDRTNEKLFF. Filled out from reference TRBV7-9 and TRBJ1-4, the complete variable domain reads DTGVSQNPRHKITKRGQNVTFRCDPISEHNRLYWYRQTLGQGPEFLTYFQNEAQLEKSRLLSDRFSAERPKGSFSTLEIQRTEQGDSAMYLCASSPGDRTNEKLFFGSGTQLSVL.

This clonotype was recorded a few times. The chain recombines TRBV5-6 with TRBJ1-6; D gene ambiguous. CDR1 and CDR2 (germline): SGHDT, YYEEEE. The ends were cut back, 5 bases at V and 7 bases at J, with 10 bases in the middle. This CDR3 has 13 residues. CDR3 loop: CASRRGINSPLHF. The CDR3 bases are TGTGCCAGCAGACGGGGAATAAATTCACCCCTCCACTTT.

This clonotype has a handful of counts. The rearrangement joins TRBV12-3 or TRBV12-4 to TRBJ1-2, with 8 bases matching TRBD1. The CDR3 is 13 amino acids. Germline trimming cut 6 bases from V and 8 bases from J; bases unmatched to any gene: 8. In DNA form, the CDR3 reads TGTGCCAGCAGGGATACAGGGGGAGACGGCTACACCTTC. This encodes CASRDTGGDGYTF.

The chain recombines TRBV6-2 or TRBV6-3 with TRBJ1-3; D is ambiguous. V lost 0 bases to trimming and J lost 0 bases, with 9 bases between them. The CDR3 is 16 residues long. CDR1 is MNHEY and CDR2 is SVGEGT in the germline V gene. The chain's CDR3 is CASSYSTDYSGNTIYF. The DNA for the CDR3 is TGTGCCAGCAGTTACTCGACCGACTACTCTGGAAACACCATATATTTT.

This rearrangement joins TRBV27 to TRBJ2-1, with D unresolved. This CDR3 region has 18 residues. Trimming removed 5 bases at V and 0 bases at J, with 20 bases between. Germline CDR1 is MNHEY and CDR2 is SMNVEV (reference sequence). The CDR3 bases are TGTGCCAGCAGTCACACCCTTCTGACAACCAGCTCCTACAATGAGCAGTTCTTC. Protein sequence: CASSHTLLTTSSYNEQFF.

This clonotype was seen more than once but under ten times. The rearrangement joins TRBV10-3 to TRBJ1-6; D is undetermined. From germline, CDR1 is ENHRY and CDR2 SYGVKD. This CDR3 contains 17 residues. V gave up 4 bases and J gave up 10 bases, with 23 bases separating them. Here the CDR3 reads CAISAPSLGRKSSPLHF. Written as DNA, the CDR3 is TGTGCCATCAGTGCTCCCTCGTTGGGCAGGAAGAGCTCACCCCTCCACTTT.

The CDR3 protein is CASSLVPGVTLKAFF. CDR3 in DNA: TGTGCCAGCAGTTTAGTGCCGGGTGTTACCTTAAAAGCTTTCTTT. The rearrangement uses TRBV12-3 or TRBV12-4 and TRBJ1-1; D remains ambiguous. This CDR3 spans 15 amino acids. The V end was cut by 1 base, the J end by 9 bases, with 18 bases between.

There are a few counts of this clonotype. As DNA, the CDR3 is TGCAGTGCTAGGGCCAGCAGCTACGAGCAGTACTTC. It codes for CSARASSYEQYF. This chain connects TRBV20-1 to TRBJ2-7; D remains ambiguous. CDR1 DFQATT and CDR2 SNEGSKA come from the germline V gene (reference sequence). The CDR3 is 12 residues long. The V and J ends lost 3 bases and 3 bases respectively, with 9 bases between them.

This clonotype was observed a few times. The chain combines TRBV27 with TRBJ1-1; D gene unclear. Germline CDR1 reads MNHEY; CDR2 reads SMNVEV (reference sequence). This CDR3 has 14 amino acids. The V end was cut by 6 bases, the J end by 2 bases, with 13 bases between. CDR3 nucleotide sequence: TGTGCCAGCAGGCCAACCCTACTCAACACTGAAGCTTTCTTT. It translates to CASRPTLLNTEAFF.

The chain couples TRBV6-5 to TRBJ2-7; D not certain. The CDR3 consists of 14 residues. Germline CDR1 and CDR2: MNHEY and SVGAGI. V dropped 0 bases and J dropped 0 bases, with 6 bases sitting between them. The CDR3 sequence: CASSYSSNSYEQYF. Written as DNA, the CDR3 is TGTGCCAGCAGTTACTCGAGCAACTCCTACGAGCAGTACTTC.

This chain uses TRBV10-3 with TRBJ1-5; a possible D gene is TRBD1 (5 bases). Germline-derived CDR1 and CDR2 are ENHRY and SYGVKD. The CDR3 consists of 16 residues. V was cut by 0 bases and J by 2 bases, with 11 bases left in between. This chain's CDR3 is CAISESFRDGNQPQHF. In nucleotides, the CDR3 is TGTGCCATCAGTGAGTCTTTCAGGGATGGCAATCAGCCCCAGCATTTT.

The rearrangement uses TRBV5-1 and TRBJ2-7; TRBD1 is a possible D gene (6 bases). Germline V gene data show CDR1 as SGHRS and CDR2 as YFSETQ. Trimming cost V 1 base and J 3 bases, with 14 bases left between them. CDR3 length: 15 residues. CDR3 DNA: TGCGCCAGCAGCTTGAGGGACACCTCGGTCTACGAGCAGTACTTC. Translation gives CASSLRDTSVYEQYF.

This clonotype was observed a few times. CDR3: CSATRDSSYEQYF. The CDR3 DNA is TGCAGTGCTACCCGGGACAGCTCCTACGAGCAGTACTTC. The chain combines TRBV20-1 with TRBJ2-7; 7 positions agree with TRBD1. From germline, CDR1 is DFQATT and CDR2 SNEGSKA (reference sequence). There are 13 residues in the CDR3. V shed 4 bases, J shed 0 bases, and the junction held 3 bases outside the gene matches.

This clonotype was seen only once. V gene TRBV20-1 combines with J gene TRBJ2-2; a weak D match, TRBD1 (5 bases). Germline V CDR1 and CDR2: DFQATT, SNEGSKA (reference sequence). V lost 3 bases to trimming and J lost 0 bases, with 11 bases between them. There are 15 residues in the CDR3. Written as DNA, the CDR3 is TGCAGTGCTAGGACAGACTGGCCGAACACCGGGGAGCTGTTTTTT. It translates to CSARTDWPNTGELFF.

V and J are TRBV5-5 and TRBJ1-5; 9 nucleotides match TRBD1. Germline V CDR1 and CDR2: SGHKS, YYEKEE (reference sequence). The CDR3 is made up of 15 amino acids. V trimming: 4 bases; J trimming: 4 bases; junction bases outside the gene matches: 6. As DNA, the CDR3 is TGTGCCAGCAGCCCTGGACAGGGGAGGAATCAGCCCCAGCATTTT. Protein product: CASSPGQGRNQPQHF.

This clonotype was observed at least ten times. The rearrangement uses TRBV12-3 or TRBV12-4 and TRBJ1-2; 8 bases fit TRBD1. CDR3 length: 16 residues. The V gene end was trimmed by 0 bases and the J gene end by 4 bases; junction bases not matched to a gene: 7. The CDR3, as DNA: TGTGCCAGCAGTTTAGCCCAAAGCGGACAGGGCTATGGCTACACCTTC. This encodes CASSLAQSGQGYGYTF.

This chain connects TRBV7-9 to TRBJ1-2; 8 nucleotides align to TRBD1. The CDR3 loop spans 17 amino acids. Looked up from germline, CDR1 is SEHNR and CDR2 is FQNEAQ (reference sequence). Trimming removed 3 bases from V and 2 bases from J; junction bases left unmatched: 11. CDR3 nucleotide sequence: TGTGCCAGCAGCTTCGCAGGGGCAGGGGGCCCCAACTATGGCTACACCTTC. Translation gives CASSFAGAGGPNYGYTF.